This T cell receptor (beta chain) was observed in a study of sequential checkpoint blockade in melanoma. Produced via immunoSEQ multiplex PCR; TCRdb's table is partial and in-frame only. The profile covers 9,500 to 15,000 clones, with 82% appearing a single time and 6% to 8.5% taken by the ten largest. Germline CDR1 ENHRY, CDR2 SYGVKD. V was clipped by 2 bases and J by 1 base; unmatched bases: 1. The CDR3 is 14 amino acids. Treatment given: randomized to nivolumab then ipilimumab (arm A) or the reverse (arm B). Here the sequenced sample was CD8+ T cells sorted from blood (inferred from file names), taken from a patient given nivolumab and ipilimumab in sequence. This TCR derives from a human donor with melanoma. This chain connects TRBV10-3 to TRBJ1-1; 7 bases map to TRBD1. CDR3 loop: CAISEGTANTEAFF. The CDR3 DNA reads as TGTGCCATCAGTGAGGGGACAGCGAACACTGAAGCTTTCTTT.